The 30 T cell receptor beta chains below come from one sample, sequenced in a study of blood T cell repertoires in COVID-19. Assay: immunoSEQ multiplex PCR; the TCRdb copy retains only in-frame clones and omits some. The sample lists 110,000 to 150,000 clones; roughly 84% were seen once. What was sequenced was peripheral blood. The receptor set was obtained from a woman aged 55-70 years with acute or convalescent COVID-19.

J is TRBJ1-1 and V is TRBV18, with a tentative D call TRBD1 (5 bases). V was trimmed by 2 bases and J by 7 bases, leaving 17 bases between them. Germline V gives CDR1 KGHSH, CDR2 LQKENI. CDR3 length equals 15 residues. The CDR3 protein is CASSPAGEGLFEAFF. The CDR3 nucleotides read TGTGCCAGCTCACCAGCAGGAGAGGGACTGTTTGAAGCTTTCTTT.

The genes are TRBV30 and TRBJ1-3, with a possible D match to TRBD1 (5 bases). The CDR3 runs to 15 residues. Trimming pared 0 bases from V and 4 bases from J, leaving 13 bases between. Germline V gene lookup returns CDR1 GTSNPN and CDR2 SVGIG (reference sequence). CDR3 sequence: CAWSVGEAKGNTIYF. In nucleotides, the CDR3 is TGTGCCTGGAGTGTAGGGGAGGCAAAAGGAAACACCATATATTTT.

The CDR3 reads CASSLTLEGSEQYF. The CDR3 DNA reads TGCGCCAGCAGCCTCACCCTAGAGGGCTCGGAGCAGTACTTC. The chain links TRBV4-1 to TRBJ2-7; D possibly corresponds to TRBD2 (5 bases). V was shortened by 4 bases and J by 7 bases, with 17 bases between the two germline ends. The length of the CDR3 is 14 residues. In germline, CDR1 is MGHRA, CDR2 YSYEKL.

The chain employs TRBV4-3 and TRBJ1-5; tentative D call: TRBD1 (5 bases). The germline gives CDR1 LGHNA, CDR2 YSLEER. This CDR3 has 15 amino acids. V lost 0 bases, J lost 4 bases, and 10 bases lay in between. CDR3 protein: CASSQDRGLNQPQHF. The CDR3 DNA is TGCGCCAGCAGCCAAGATAGGGGACTGAATCAGCCCCAGCATTTT.

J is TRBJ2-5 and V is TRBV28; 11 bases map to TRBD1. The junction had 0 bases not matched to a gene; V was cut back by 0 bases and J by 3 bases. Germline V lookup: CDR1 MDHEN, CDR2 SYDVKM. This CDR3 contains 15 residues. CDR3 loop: CASSLWGQGEETQYF. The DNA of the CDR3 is TGTGCCAGCAGTTTATGGGGACAGGGGGAAGAGACCCAGTACTTC.

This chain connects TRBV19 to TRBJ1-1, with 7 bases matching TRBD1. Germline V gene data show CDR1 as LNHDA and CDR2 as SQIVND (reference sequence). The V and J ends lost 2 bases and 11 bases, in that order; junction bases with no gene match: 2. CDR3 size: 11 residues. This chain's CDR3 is CASSITGVAFF. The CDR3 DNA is TGTGCCAGTAGTATAACAGGGGTGGCTTTCTTT. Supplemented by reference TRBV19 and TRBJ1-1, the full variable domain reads DGGITQSPKYLFRKEGQNVTLSCEQNLNHDAMYWYRQDPGQGLRLIYYSQIVNDFQKGDIAEGYSVSREKKESFPLTVTSAQKNPTAFYLCASSITGVAFFGQGTRLTVV.

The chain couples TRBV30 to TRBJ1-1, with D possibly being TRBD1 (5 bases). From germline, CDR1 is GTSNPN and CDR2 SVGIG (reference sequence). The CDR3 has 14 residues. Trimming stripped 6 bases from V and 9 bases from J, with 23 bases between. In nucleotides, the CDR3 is TGTGCCTGCGGGGCCTGGACGGGGGTGGGTCAAGCTTTCTTT. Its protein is CACGAWTGVGQAFF.

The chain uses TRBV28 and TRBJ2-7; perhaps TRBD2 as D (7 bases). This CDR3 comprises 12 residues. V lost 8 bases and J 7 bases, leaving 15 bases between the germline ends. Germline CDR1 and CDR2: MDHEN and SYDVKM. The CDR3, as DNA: TGTGCCAGCGACCAAGGGGGGGCAGAGCAGTACTTC. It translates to CASDQGGAEQYF.

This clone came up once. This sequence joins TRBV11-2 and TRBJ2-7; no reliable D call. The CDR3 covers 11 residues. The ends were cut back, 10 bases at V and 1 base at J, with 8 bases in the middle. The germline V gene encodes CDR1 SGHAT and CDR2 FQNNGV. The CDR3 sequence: CATSLSYEQYF. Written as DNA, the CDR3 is TGTGCCACGAGCCTTTCCTACGAGCAGTACTTC.

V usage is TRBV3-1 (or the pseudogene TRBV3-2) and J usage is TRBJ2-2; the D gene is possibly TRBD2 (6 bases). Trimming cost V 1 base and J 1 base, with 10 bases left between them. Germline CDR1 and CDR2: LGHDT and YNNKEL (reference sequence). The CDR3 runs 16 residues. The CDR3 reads CASSQASRGNTGELFF. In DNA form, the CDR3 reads TGTGCCAGCAGCCAAGCCTCGCGGGGGAACACCGGGGAGCTGTTTTTT.

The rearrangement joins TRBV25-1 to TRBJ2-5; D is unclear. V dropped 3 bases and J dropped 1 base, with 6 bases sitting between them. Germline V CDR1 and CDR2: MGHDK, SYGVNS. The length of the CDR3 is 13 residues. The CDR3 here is CASSDPGQETQYF. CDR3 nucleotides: TGTGCCAGCAGTGACCCCGGCCAAGAGACCCAGTACTTC.

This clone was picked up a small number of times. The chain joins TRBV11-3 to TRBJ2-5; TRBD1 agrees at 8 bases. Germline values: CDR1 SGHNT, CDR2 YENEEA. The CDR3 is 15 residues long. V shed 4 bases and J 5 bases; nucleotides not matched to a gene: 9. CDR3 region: CASSSKQGVGETQYF. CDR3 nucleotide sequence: TGTGCCAGCAGCTCAAAACAGGGGGTAGGGGAGACCCAGTACTTC.

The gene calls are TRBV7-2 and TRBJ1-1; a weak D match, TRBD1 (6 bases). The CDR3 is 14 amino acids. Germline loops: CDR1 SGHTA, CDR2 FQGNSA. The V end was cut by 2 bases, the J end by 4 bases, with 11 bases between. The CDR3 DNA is TGTGCCAGCAGCTTATACGGGGGGCCCACTGAAGCTTTCTTT. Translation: CASSLYGGPTEAFF.

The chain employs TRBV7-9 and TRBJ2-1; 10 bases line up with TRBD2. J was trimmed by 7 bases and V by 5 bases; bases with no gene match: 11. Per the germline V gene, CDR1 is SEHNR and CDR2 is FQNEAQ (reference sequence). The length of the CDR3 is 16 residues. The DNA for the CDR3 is TGTGCCAGCAGCACCCCACTAGCGGGGTTGTCGAATGAGCAGTTCTTC. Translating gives CASSTPLAGLSNEQFF.

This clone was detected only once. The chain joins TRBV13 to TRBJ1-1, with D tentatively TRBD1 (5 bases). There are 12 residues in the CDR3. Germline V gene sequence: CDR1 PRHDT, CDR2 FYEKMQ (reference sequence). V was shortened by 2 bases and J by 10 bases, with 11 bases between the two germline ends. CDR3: CASSLLGGRAFF. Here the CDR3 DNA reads TGTGCCAGCAGCTTACTTGGGGGGAGAGCTTTCTTT.

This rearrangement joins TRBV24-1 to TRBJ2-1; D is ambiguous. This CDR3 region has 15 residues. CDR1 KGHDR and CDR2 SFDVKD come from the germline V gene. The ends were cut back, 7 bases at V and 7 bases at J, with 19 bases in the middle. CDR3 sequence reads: CATSRTTLPGNEQFF. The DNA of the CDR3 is TGTGCCACCAGCCGCACAACTCTTCCCGGGAATGAGCAGTTCTTC.

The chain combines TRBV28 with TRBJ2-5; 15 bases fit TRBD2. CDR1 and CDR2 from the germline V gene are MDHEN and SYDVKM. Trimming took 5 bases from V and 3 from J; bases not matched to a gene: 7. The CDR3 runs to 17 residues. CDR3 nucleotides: TGTGCCAGCAGTGCCGGGACTAGCGGGGGGTCGGAAGAGACCCAGTACTTC. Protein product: CASSAGTSGGSEETQYF.

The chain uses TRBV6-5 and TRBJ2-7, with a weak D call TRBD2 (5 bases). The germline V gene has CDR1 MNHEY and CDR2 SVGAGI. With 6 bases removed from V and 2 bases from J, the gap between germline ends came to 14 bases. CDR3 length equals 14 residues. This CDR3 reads CASRKGGPPYEQYF. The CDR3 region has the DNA TGTGCCAGCAGGAAGGGCGGGCCCCCCTACGAGCAGTACTTC.

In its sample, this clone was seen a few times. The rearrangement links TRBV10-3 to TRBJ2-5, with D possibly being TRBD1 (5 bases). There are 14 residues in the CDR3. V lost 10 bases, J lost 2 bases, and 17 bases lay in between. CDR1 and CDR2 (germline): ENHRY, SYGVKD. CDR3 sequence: CATRSGDSQETQYF. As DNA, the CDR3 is TGTGCCACTAGAAGTGGAGACAGTCAAGAGACCCAGTACTTC.

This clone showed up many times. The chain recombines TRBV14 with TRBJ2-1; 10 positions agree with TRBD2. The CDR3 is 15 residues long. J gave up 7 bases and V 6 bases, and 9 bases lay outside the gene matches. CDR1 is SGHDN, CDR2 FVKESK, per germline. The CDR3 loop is CASSSSGGAQNEQFF. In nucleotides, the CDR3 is TGTGCCAGCAGTTCGAGCGGGGGGGCCCAAAATGAGCAGTTCTTC.

The CDR3 here is CASSLHAKDRASSPLHF. The CDR3 DNA reads TGTGCCAGCAGCTTACACGCAAAGGACAGGGCAAGTTCACCCCTCCACTTT. This chain links TRBV7-8 with TRBJ1-6; 8 nucleotides match TRBD1. V lost 2 bases and J lost 9; bases outside the gene matches: 12. The CDR3 sequence is 17 residues long. The V gene's germline CDR1 is SGHVS and CDR2 FQNEAQ.

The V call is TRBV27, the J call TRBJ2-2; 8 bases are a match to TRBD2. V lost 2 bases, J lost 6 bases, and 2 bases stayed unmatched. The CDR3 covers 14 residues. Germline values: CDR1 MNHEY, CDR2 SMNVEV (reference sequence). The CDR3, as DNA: TGTGCCAGCAGTTTAGACGGGGGGGCCGGGGAGCTGTTTTTT. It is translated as CASSLDGGAGELFF.

The CDR3, as DNA: TGTGCCAGCAACCTGGGACAGTTAAATGAAGCTTTCTTT. This encodes CASNLGQLNEAFF. This sequence joins TRBV13 and TRBJ1-1; 7 bases map to TRBD1. Germline V lookup: CDR1 PRHDT, CDR2 FYEKMQ (reference sequence). Unmatched junction bases numbered 9, after V lost 7 bases and J lost 7 bases. The length of the CDR3 is 13 residues.

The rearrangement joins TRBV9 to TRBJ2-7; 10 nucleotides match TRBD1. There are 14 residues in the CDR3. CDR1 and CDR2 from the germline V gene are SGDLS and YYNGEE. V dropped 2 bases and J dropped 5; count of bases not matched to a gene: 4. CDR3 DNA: TGTGCCAGCAGCGTCGGGACAGGGGTGGACGAGCAGTACTTC. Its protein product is CASSVGTGVDEQYF.

The CDR3 DNA is TGTGCCAGCATGCGGACTGACTACGAGCAGTACTTC. Translated: CASMRTDYEQYF. The chain couples TRBV6-5 to TRBJ2-7, with a possible D match to TRBD2 (5 bases). V lost 7 bases, J lost 3 bases, and 10 bases lay in between. The CDR3 consists of 12 residues. CDR1 and CDR2 from the germline V gene are MNHEY and SVGAGI.

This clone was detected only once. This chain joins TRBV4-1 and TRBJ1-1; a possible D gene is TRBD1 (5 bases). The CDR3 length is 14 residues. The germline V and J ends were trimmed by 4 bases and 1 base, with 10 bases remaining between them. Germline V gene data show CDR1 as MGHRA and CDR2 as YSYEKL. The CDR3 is CASSPRVRNTEAFF. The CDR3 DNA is TGCGCCAGCAGCCCCAGGGTTAGGAACACTGAAGCTTTCTTT.

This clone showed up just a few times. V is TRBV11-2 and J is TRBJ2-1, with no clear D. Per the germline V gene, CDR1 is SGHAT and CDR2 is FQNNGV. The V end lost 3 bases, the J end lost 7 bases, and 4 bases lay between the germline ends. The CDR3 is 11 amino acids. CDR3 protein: CASSFNNEQFF. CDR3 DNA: TGTGCCAGCAGCTTTAATAATGAGCAGTTCTTC.

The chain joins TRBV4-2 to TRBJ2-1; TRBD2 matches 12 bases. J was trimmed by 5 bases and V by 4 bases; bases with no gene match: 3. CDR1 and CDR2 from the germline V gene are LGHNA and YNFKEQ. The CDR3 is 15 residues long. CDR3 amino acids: CASSLTSGGNNEQFF. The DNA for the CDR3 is TGTGCCAGCAGCCTGACTAGCGGGGGAAACAATGAGCAGTTCTTC.

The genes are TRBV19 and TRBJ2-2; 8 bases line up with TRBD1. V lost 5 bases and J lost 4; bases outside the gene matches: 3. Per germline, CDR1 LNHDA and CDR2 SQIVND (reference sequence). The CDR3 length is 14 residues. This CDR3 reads CASSRTGPTGELFF. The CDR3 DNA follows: TGTGCCAGTAGTCGGACAGGGCCCACCGGGGAGCTGTTTTTT.

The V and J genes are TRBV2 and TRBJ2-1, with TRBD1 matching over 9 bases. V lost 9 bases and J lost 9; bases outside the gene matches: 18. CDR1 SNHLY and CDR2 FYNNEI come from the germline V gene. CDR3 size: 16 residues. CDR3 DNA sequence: TGTGCCAGGGACCTTCAACCGGGACAGGGTTTTGGTGAGCAGTTCTTC. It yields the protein CARDLQPGQGFGEQFF.